The present entry profiles one TCR beta chain with its context. Measured with immunoSEQ multiplex PCR; TCRdb has only the in-frame clones, and not every one. Of over 120,000 clones in the sample, roughly 87% were seen once. The data are from a study of T cell responses to AZD1222 COVID-19 vaccine. Germline loops: CDR1 SGDLS, CDR2 YYNGEE. V was clipped by 0 bases and J by 4 bases, with 10 bases between them. This CDR3 is built from 14 residues. Sequences were derived from peripheral blood, sampled 28 days after the second AZD1222 dose. V gene TRBV9 combines with J gene TRBJ1-1; D unclear. The source is an adult who received the AZD1222 COVID-19 vaccine. This CDR3 reads CASSVGTGRTEAFF. DNA of the CDR3: TGTGCCAGCAGCGTAGGAACGGGTCGCACTGAAGCTTTCTTT.